This entry concerns a single TCR beta chain. Germline assignment: CDR1 SGHAT and CDR2 FQNNGV. CDR3 size: 14 residues. V lost 3 bases to trimming and J lost 3 bases, with 12 bases between them. The data belong to a study of blood T cell repertoires in COVID-19. Repertoires were generated with immunoSEQ multiplex PCR, while TCRdb's copy carries only in-frame clones and drops some. The profile shows around 100,000 clones, over 75% of them singletons. The chain is built from TRBV11-2 and TRBJ2-7, with D possibly TRBD1 on 6 matching bases. The sequenced sample was peripheral blood. This TCR was sampled from a human donor in a cohort sampled during active or convalescent COVID-19. The CDR3 DNA reads as TGTGCCAGCAGCTTTGAAACAGGGATCTACGAGCAGTACTTC. Residues: CASSFETGIYEQYF.